This TCR beta chain derives from a study of human T cells and chemical hapten exposure. Individual cDNA molecules received unique molecular identifiers in the library. TCRdb reanalysed the RACE reads using MiXCR and keeps one entry per CDR3 protein. The table includes around 33,000 distinct CDR3 sequences, around 12% detected once. Germline V CDR1 and CDR2: MGHDK, SYGVNS. The CDR3 length is 15 residues. Findings and limits, study-wide: Patch test score rose with PT1 expanded TCR count, significant at thresholds 8, 16 and 32, not 4.

The time point was: pre-sensitization, week 0. Treatment indicated: therapeutic diphenylcyclopropenone sensitization with weekly scalp DPC. Total RNA was isolated from whole blood that had not been fractionated. A word on this clonotype: Antigen unknown. A much bigger clone sits one base away, suggesting this may be a read error.

This chain uses TRBV25-1 with TRBJ2-1; 7 bases agree with TRBD2. The sample here was whole blood, taken in connection with sensitization to the hapten diphenylcyclopropenone (DPC). This TCR came from a middle-aged woman with alopecia areata. Some clones in this sample may be carry-over from other donors' samples. CDR3 nucleotide sequence: TGTGCCAGCAGTGAATTCGGGACTAAGAACAATGAGCAGCTCTTC. Its translation is CASSEFGTKNNEQLF.